One T cell receptor beta chain is described in this entry. Antigen unknown. The source of the sample is a study of CD8 T cells in Susac syndrome. At the level of the study: Patients with Susac syndrome were, at the time of blood collection, therapy-naive, maintained on corticosteroids, or maintained on intravenous immunoglobulin alone.

This CDR3 region has 15 residues. Germline values: CDR1 MGHRA, CDR2 YSYEKL. The V and J ends lost 1 base and 4 bases, in that order; junction bases with no gene match: 5. Bulk CD8+ and CD4+ cells came from magnetic negative isolation; CD8+ TEMRA by FACS. It was with random hexamers that about 0.45 to 1 ug RNA was reverse transcribed. TCRdb re-called the immunoSEQ multiplex PCR reads through MiXCR, storing one row per CDR3 protein. Of about 120,000 distinct CDR3 sequences detected, more than 90% appear once; the ten largest clones hold about 0.2%. Findings and caveats of the study: That the number of individuals in its TCR sequencing and HLA analysis was relatively small was acknowledged by the study.

The source of this sequence is a human donor with Susac syndrome. This rearrangement joins TRBV4-1 to TRBJ1-2; 8 nucleotides line up with TRBD1. Sequences were obtained from CD8+ T cells from PBMCs. In DNA form, the CDR3 reads TGCGCCAGCAGCCAAGGCACACAGGGGGGCTATGGCTACACCTTC. This translates into CASSQGTQGGYGYTF.